This is a list of T cell receptor beta chains from one sample in a study of blood T cell repertoires in COVID-19. This table comes from immunoSEQ multiplex PCR, and its TCRdb copy is limited to in-frame clones, with some not included. Of 50,000 to 65,000 clones in the sample, 70% to 90% were seen once. Input material: peripheral blood. The source is a human donor in a cohort sampled during active COVID-19. Each CDR3 is given with its conserved first and last residue. The D gene is left open where the match is weak. Expanded clones get a size class; other rows say once, few or many, or leave the size out.

DNA	CDR3	D	V	J	size
TGTGCCAGCAGTTCCCTAGCCACGGTGACTGAAGCTTTCTTT	CASSSLATVTEAFF	.	TRBV6-5	TRBJ1-1	.
TGTGCCAGCAGTTTAGCAGGGCCCGAGACCCAGTACTTC	CASSLAGPETQYF	.	TRBV27	TRBJ2-5	.
TGTGCCAGCAGCTCAGCGGATAGGGAATCTTCACCCCTCCACTTT	CASSSADRESSPLHF	.	TRBV28	TRBJ1-6	.
TGTGCCAGCAGCTTGGCGGGAGGTTACGAGCAGTACTTC	CASSLAGGYEQYF	TRBD2	TRBV13	TRBJ2-7	.
TGCGCCAGCAGCGCAGGACAGCTGAACACTGAAGCTTTCTTT	CASSAGQLNTEAFF	.	TRBV5-1	TRBJ1-1	.
TGTGCCAGCAGCTTGATGGACAGCCGGGGTCCCCCCGGGGAGCTGTTTTTT	CASSLMDSRGPPGELFF	.	TRBV5-5	TRBJ2-2	.
TGCGCCAGCAGCTCCGAGACAGGGAACGGGGAGCTGTTTTTT	CASSSETGNGELFF	TRBD1	TRBV5-1	TRBJ2-2	.
TGTGCCAGCAGCCCCTGGGAGGGGGTCTCTGGAAACACCATATATTTT	CASSPWEGVSGNTIYF	.	TRBV9	TRBJ1-3	.
TGTGCCAGCAGTTCCCAAATTAGGGGCCCCCAGCATTTT	CASSSQIRGPQHF	.	TRBV27	TRBJ1-5	.
TGCGCCAGCAGCCAAGAGGGCTGGACCTACGAGCAGTACTTC	CASSQEGWTYEQYF	.	TRBV4-1	TRBJ2-7	.
TGTGCCAGCAGCTCCCGCAGGGTACAGGGGAGGATCTACGAGCAGTACTTC	CASSSRRVQGRIYEQYF	.	TRBV7-2	TRBJ2-7	.
TGTGCCAGCAGTCCAAGAATGAGGAGTCAAAACACTGAAGCTTTCTTT	CASSPRMRSQNTEAFF	.	TRBV7-8	TRBJ1-1	.
TGCAGCGTTGAAGATCAGGGATCCTACGAGCAGTACTTC	CSVEDQGSYEQYF	.	TRBV29-1	TRBJ2-7	.
TGTGCCAGCAGTCTCGGGACTAGCGGGTCCGGGGAGCTGTTTTTT	CASSLGTSGSGELFF	TRBD2	TRBV28	TRBJ2-2	.
TGTGCCAGCAGCCCTTCTACAGGCACTGCTAATGAAAAACTGTTTTTT	CASSPSTGTANEKLFF	.	TRBV7-9	TRBJ1-4	.
TGTGCCAGCAGTTGGGGACTGTCCTCTGGAAACACCATATATTTT	CASSWGLSSGNTIYF	.	TRBV28	TRBJ1-3	.
TGCGCCAGCAGCCAAGGGCAGGCCACCGGGGAGCTGTTTTTT	CASSQGQATGELFF	.	TRBV4-3	TRBJ2-2	.
TGTGCCAGCAGTTCGGGACAGGGAATCAACACCGGGGAGCTGTTTTTT	CASSSGQGINTGELFF	TRBD1	TRBV28	TRBJ2-2	.
TGTGCCAGCAGTGCACTAGCGGGGGGCCGGGGTTCTAGCACAGATACGCAGTATTTT	CASSALAGGRGSSTDTQYF	TRBD2	TRBV2	TRBJ2-3	.
TGTGCCAGCAGACAAGGTGACAGATCCACAGATACGCAGTATTTT	CASRQGDRSTDTQYF	.	TRBV4-2	TRBJ2-3	once
TGTGCCATCAGTGCTACAGGCCTCGTCTCTGGAAACACCATATATTTT	CAISATGLVSGNTIYF	.	TRBV10-3	TRBJ1-3	.
TGTGCCAGCAGCTCCTCGGGGCAGCTAGGGGGTGAAAAACTGTTTTTT	CASSSSGQLGGEKLFF	.	TRBV7-2	TRBJ1-4	.
TGCGCCAGCAGCTTGGTGGCAGGCCGAGAGACCCAGTACTTC	CASSLVAGRETQYF	.	TRBV5-1	TRBJ2-5	.
TGTGCCAGCAGCCTCGACAGGATGGTCGAGCAGTACTTC	CASSLDRMVEQYF	.	TRBV5-4	TRBJ2-7	few
TGTGCCAGCTCGCAAGATGCAGGGGACGAGCAGTACTTC	CASSQDAGDEQYF	.	TRBV18	TRBJ2-7	.
TGTGCCAGCAGCATACAGGGCGCGCTGAGTCAGCCCCAGCATTTT	CASSIQGALSQPQHF	.	TRBV5-4	TRBJ1-5	.
TGTGCCAGTCGGCAGGGGACAGCGAACTATGGCTACACCTTC	CASRQGTANYGYTF	TRBD1	TRBV19	TRBJ1-2	.
TGTGCCAGTGGCAGGGTGAACACTGAAGCTTTCTTT	CASGRVNTEAFF	.	TRBV19	TRBJ1-1	.
TGTGCCAGCGATAGAGAGAACACTGAAGCTTTCTTT	CASDRENTEAFF	.	TRBV7-9	TRBJ1-1	.
TGTGCCATCCTTGACAGGCTCACAGATACGCAGTATTTT	CAILDRLTDTQYF	.	TRBV2	TRBJ2-3	.
TGCAGCGGGGGACTAGGCCCCTACACAGATACGCAGTATTTT	CSGGLGPYTDTQYF	TRBD2	TRBV29-1	TRBJ2-3	.
TGTGCCAGCAGTTACTTCTCTAGCGGGAGTCTAGATACGCAGTATTTT	CASSYFSSGSLDTQYF	TRBD2	TRBV6-2/TRBV6-3	TRBJ2-3	.
TGTGCCAGCAGCCAAGGGGGGGGGCAGGCTGAAGCTTTCTTT	CASSQGGGQAEAFF	.	TRBV3-1/TRBV3-2	TRBJ1-1	.
TGTGCCAGCAGCCTCCGAGCCCTTGCAAATGAGCAGTTCTTC	CASSLRALANEQFF	.	TRBV5-5	TRBJ2-1	.
TGCGCCAGCAGCTTATCGACAGGGGGGGAAGCTTTCTTT	CASSLSTGGEAFF	TRBD1	TRBV5-1	TRBJ1-1	.
TGTGCCAGCAGCCCATGGAGGATCCTAGAGACCCAGTACTTC	CASSPWRILETQYF	.	TRBV5-6	TRBJ2-5	.
TGTGCCAGCTCACTCCGGGGGGGAGTGGAGACCCAGTACTTC	CASSLRGGVETQYF	TRBD2	TRBV18	TRBJ2-5	.
TGTGCCAGCAGCTTAGGTGGGCGCTACGAGCAGTACTTC	CASSLGGRYEQYF	.	TRBV11-2	TRBJ2-7	.
TGTGCCAGCAGTGTGGGCAGGCTGAACTACGAGCAGTACTTC	CASSVGRLNYEQYF	.	TRBV2	TRBJ2-7	.
TGTGCCAGCAGTTTCAGTACACCCATGAACACTGAAGCTTTCTTT	CASSFSTPMNTEAFF	.	TRBV2	TRBJ1-1	.